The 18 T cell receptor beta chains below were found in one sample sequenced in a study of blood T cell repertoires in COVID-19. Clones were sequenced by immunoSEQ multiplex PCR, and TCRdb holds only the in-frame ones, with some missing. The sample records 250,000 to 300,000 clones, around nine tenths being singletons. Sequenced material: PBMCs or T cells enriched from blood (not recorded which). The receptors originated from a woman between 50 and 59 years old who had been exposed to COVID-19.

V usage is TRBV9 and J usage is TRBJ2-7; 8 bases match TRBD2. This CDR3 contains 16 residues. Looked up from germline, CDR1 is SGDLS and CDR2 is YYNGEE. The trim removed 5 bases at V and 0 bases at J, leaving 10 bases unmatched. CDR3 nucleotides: TGTGCCAGCAGTCCTACCGGGGGGGCTGCCTCCTACGAGCAGTACTTC. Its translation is CASSPTGGAASYEQYF. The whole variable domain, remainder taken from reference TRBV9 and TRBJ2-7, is DSGVTQTPKHLITATGQRVTLRCSPRSGDLSVYWYQQSLDQGLQFLIQYYNGEERAKGNILERFSAQQFPDLHSELNLSSLELGDSALYFCASSPTGGAASYEQYFGPGTRLTVT.

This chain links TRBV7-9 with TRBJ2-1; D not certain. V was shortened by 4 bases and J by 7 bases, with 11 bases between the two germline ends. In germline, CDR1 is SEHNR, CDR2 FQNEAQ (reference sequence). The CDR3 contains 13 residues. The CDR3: CASSSQARNEQFF. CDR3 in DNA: TGTGCCAGCAGCTCCCAAGCCCGGAATGAGCAGTTCTTC.

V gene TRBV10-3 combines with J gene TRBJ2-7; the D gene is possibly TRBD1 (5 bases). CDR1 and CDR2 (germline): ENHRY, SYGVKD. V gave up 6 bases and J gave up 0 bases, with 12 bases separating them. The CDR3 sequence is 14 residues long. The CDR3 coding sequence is TGTGCCATCAGAGGGGATGCCAGCTCCTACGAGCAGTACTTC. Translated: CAIRGDASSYEQYF.

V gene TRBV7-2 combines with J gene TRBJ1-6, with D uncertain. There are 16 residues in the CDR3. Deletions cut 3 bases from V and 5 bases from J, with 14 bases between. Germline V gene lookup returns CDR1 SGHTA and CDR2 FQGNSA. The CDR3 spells CASSFGGGLDNSPLHF. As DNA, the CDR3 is TGTGCCAGCAGCTTTGGTGGAGGGCTTGATAATTCACCCCTCCACTTT. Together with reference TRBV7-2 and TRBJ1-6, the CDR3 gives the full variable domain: GAGVSQSPSNKVTEKGKDVELRCDPISGHTALYWYRQSLGQGLEFLIYFQGNSAPDKSGLPSDRFSAERTGGSVSTLTIQRTQQEDSAVYLCASSFGGGLDNSPLHFGNGTRLTVT.

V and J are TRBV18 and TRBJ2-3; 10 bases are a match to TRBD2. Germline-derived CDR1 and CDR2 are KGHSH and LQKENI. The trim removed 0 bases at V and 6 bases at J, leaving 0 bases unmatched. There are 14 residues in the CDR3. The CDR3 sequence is CASSPPGLADTQYF. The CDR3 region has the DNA TGTGCCAGCTCACCACCGGGACTAGCGGATACGCAGTATTTT. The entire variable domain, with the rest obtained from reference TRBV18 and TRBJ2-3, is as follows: NAGVMQNPRHLVRRRGQEARLRCSPMKGHSHVYWYRQLPEEGLKFMVYLQKENIIDESGMPKERFSAEFPKEGPSILRIQQVVRGDSAAYFCASSPPGLADTQYFGPGTRLTVL.

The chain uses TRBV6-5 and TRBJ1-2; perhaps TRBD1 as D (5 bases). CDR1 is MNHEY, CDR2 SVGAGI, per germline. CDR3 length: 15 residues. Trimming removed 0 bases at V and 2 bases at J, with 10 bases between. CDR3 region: CASSYSNRLNYGYTF. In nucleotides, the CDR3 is TGTGCCAGCAGTTACTCGAACAGGTTGAACTATGGCTACACCTTC.

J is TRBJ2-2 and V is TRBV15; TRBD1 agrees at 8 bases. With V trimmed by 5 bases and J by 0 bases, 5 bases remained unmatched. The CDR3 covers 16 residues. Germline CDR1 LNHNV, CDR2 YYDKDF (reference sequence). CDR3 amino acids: CATSPRDRTNTGELFF. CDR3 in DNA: TGTGCCACCAGCCCTCGGGACAGGACGAACACCGGGGAGCTGTTTTTT.

CDR3 in DNA: TGTGCCAGCAGCCCTGGAGATGGAAACACCATATATTTT. This gives the protein CASSPGDGNTIYF. The chain links TRBV7-9 to TRBJ1-3; no clear D gene. The germline CDR1 and CDR2 sequences are SEHNR and FQNEAQ (reference sequence). Trimming removed 5 bases at V and 3 bases at J, with 8 bases between. This CDR3 is built from 13 residues.

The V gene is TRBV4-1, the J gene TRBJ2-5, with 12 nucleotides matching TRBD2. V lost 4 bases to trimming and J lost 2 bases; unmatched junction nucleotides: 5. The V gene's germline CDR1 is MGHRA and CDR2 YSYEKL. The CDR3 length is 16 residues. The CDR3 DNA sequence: TGCGCCAGCAGCCTGGCGACTAGCGGGGGTCAAGAGACCCAGTACTTC. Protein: CASSLATSGGQETQYF.

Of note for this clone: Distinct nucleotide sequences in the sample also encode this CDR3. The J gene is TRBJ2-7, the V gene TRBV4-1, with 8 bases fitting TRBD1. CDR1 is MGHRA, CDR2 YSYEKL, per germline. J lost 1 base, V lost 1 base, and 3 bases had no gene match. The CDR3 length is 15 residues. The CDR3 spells CASSQGQGLSYEQYF. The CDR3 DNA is TGCGCCAGCAGCCAAGGACAGGGGCTATCCTACGAGCAGTACTTC.

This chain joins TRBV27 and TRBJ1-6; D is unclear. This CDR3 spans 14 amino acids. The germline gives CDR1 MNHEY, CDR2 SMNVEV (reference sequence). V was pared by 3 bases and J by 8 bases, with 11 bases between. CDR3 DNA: TGTGCCAGCAGTTTCGCTCGGTACCATTCACCCCTCCACTTT. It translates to CASSFARYHSPLHF.

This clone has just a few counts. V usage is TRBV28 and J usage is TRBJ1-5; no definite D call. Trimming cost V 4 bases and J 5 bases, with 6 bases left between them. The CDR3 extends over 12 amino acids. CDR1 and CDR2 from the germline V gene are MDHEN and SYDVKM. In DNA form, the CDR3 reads TGTGCCAGCAGTTGGGGAGATCAGCCCCAGCATTTT. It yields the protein CASSWGDQPQHF.

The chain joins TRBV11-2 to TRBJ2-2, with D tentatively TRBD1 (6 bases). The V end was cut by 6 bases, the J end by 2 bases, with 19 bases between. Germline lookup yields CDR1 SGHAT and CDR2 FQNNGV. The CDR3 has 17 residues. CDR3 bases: TGTGCCAGCAGATCCCGATCGGGACAACTAAACACCGGGGAGCTGTTTTTT. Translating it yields CASRSRSGQLNTGELFF.

The CDR3 nucleotides read TGTGCCAGCAGCTTTGGGCACGGGGACTACAATGAGCAGTTCTTC. Its protein is CASSFGHGDYNEQFF. The chain links TRBV5-5 to TRBJ2-1, with a tentative D call TRBD2 (5 bases). V lost 2 bases, J lost 3 bases, and 12 bases lay in between. Germline V gives CDR1 SGHKS, CDR2 YYEKEE (reference sequence). CDR3 length: 15 residues.

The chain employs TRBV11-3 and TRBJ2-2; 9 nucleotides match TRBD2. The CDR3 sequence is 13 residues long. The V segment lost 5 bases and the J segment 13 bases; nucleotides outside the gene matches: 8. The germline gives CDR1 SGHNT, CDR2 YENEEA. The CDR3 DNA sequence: TGTGCCAGCAGCCAGGAGGCGGGGGGGCGGCTGTTTTTT. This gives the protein CASSQEAGGRLFF.

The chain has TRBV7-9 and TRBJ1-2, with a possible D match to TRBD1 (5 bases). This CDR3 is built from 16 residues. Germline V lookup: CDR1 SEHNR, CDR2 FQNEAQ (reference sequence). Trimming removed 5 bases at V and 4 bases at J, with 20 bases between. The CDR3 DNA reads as TGTGCCAGCAGCCCCTGGGGGGAAAAGGGGTTCTATGGCTACACCTTC. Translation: CASSPWGEKGFYGYTF.

This CDR3 reads CASRENSPLHF. CDR3 in DNA: TGTGCCAGCAGGGAGAATTCACCCCTCCACTTT. The chain joins TRBV2 to TRBJ1-6; D unclear. Germline V gives CDR1 SNHLY, CDR2 FYNNEI. Trimming took off 6 bases at V and 7 bases at J, with 4 bases between the two ends. This CDR3 is 11 amino acids long.

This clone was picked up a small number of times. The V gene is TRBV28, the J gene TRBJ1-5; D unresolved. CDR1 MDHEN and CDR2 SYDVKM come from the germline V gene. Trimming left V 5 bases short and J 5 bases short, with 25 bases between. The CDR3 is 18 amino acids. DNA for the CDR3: TGTGCCAGCAGTCCCGTTCCTCCCTTTTCGAGCGGGCATCAGCCCCAGCATTTT. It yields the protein CASSPVPPFSSGHQPQHF.